This T cell receptor beta chain was captured by sequencing in a study of cytomegalovirus exposure and HLA in healthy donors. From germline, CDR1 is LNHDA and CDR2 SQIVND (reference sequence). Trimming took 8 bases from V and 8 from J; bases not matched to a gene: 7. This CDR3 has 13 amino acids. It was with 60 Vbeta and 13 Jbeta primers that the PCR ran. The assay was immunoSEQ multiplex PCR, and TCRdb's table has in-frame clones only and misses some. The top ten hold less than 3.5% of the sample, which has 200,000 or so clones, 70% to 80% seen once. Sequences were obtained from PBMCs. The TCR sequence derives from a woman aged 25 to 39 in good health and CMV-seronegative. This rearrangement joins TRBV19 to TRBJ2-1, with TRBD1 identical over 9 bases. The CDR3 loop reads CASSDRGSDEQFF. The CDR3 bases are TGTGCCAGTTCCGACAGGGGGTCCGATGAGCAGTTCTTC.